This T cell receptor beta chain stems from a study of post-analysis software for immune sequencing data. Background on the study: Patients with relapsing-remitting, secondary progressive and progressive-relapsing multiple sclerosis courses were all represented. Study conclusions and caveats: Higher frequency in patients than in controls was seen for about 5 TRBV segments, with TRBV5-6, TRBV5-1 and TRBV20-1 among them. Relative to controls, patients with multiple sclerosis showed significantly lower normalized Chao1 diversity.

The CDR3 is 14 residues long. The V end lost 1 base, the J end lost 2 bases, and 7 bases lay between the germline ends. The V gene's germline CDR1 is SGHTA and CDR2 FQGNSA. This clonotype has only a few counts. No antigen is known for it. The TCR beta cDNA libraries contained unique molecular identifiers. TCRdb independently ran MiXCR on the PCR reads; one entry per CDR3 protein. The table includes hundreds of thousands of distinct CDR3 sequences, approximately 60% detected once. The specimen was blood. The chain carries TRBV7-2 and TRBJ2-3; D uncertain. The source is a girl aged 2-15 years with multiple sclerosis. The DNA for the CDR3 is TGTGCCAGCAGCTTAGGCGTCCCCACAGATACGCAGTATTTT. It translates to CASSLGVPTDTQYF.